Listed here are 2 T cell receptor beta chains from one sample, sequenced in a study of blood T cell repertoires in COVID-19. Sequenced by immunoSEQ multiplex PCR; TCRdb stores in-frame clones only, minus some. Found here are around 260,000 clones, around 86% of them singletons; the top ten hold about 14%. The sample consisted of peripheral blood. Every receptor here comes from a human donor in a cohort sampled during active COVID-19.

The chain joins TRBV4-1 to TRBJ2-7; TRBD1 might be the D (5 bases). The CDR3 has 17 amino acids. Germline CDR1 is MGHRA and CDR2 is YSYEKL. V lost 0 bases to trimming and J lost 4 bases, with 19 bases between them. The CDR3 sequence is CASSQDRRGHTPYEQYF. The CDR3 DNA sequence: TGCGCCAGCAGCCAAGATCGTAGGGGCCATACACCATACGAGCAGTACTTC.

The chain employs TRBV6-2 or TRBV6-3 and TRBJ1-5; D not resolved. Trimming stripped 6 bases from V and 3 bases from J, with 9 bases between. Germline assignment: CDR1 MNHEY and CDR2 SVGEGT. The CDR3 spans 13 residues. In nucleotides, the CDR3 is TGTGCCAGCAGCTCGGGTTTCAATCAGCCCCAGCATTTT. Protein: CASSSGFNQPQHF.